Many counts were recorded for the clone carrying this T cell receptor (beta chain). The library was built from about 0.4 ug RNA with molecular barcoded adaptors for alpha/delta and beta/gamma chains. MiXCR, run by TCRdb on the reads, gives a single entry per CDR3 protein. The sample includes roughly 82,000 distinct CDR3 sequences, around an eighth of them seen just once. Germline CDR1 SEHNR, CDR2 FQNEAQ (reference sequence). V was clipped by 5 bases and J by 3 bases; unmatched bases: 5. The CDR3 has 16 residues. The sample comes from a study of read filtering for tumor transcriptome and immune sequencing.

The chain has TRBV7-9 and TRBJ2-3, with TRBD2 matching 13 bases. This clonotype originated in a donor aged 40 or older with multiple myeloma. The sequenced material came from a population of CD138-negative cells sorted from bone marrow. CDR3 sequence reads: CASSPGTSGMTDTQYF. DNA for the CDR3: TGTGCCAGCAGCCCAGGGACTAGCGGGATGACAGATACGCAGTATTTT. Complete variable domain (other parts from reference TRBV7-9 and TRBJ2-3): DTGVSQNPRHKITKRGQNVTFRCDPISEHNRLYWYRQTLGQGPEFLTYFQNEAQLEKSRLLSDRFSAERPKGSFSTLEIQRTEQGDSAMYLCASSPGTSGMTDTQYFGPGTRLTVL.